Below, 10 T cell receptor beta chains from the same sample are listed, as sequenced in a study of vaccination effects on CD4 cells after COVID-19. Libraries were prepared by immunoSEQ multiplex PCR; TCRdb keeps only in-frame clonotypes and omits some of them. The sample includes about 48,000 clones, about 76% of them seen just once. For these TCRs, the target antigens are not known. Sequencing in the ViraFEST assay came after antigen-specific CD4+ T cells had been expanded with viral peptide pools, which were used to stimulate PBMC. A roughly 11-day culture period preceded the isolation of CD4+ T cells. Participants got two doses of BNT162b2 or mRNA-1273 vaccine. Sample: CD4+ T cells from PBMCs cultured with HCoV-OC43 spike peptides, taken after COVID-19 vaccination. Described subset: HCoV-OC43 spike overlapping peptide pool stimulation. These receptors originate from a human donor who received a COVID-19 vaccine.

CDR3 region: CASSLASAYEQYF. In DNA, the CDR3 is TGTGCCAGCAGCTTAGCTAGCGCCTACGAGCAGTACTTC. This sequence joins TRBV7-6 and TRBJ2-7; weak D call: TRBD2 (5 bases). This CDR3 comprises 13 residues. CDR1 SGHVS and CDR2 FNYEAQ come from the germline V gene. V shed 0 bases and J shed 2 bases, with 5 bases lying between them. Complete variable domain (other parts from reference TRBV7-6 and TRBJ2-7): GAGVSQSPRYKVTKRGQDVALRCDPISGHVSLYWYRQALGQGPEFLTYFNYEAQQDKSGLPNDRFSAERPEGSISTLTIQRTEQRDSAMYRCASSLASAYEQYFGPGTRLTVT.

The rearrangement joins TRBV19 to TRBJ1-5; TRBD1 agrees at 8 bases. V gave up 6 bases and J gave up 5 bases; unmatched junction bases: 6. The CDR3 covers 14 residues. CDR1 is LNHDA, CDR2 SQIVND, per germline (reference sequence). The CDR3 DNA follows: TGTGCCAGTAGGATGGACAGGGTGGATCAGCCCCAGCATTTT. It encodes CASRMDRVDQPQHF.

The chain joins TRBV5-1 to TRBJ2-3, with D unclear. This CDR3 comprises 11 residues. The V gene's germline CDR1 is SGHRS and CDR2 YFSETQ. The V and J ends lost 4 bases and 0 bases respectively, with 0 bases between them. Written as DNA, the CDR3 is TGCGCCAGCAGCAGCACAGATACGCAGTATTTT. Translation gives CASSSTDTQYF.

The J gene is TRBJ1-2, the V gene TRBV6-5; D perhaps matches TRBD1 (5 bases). V shed 6 bases and J shed 6 bases, with 17 bases lying between them. CDR1 is MNHEY, CDR2 SVGAGI, per germline. The CDR3 is 14 amino acids. The CDR3, as DNA: TGTGCCAGCAGCTCAGTAGGGGTCGCTCATGGCTACACCTTC. Its protein product is CASSSVGVAHGYTF.

The chain joins TRBV2 to TRBJ2-7; D may match TRBD1 or TRBD2 (5 bases each). This CDR3 spans 13 amino acids. V was pared by 3 bases and J by 9 bases, with 15 bases between. Looked up from germline, CDR1 is SNHLY and CDR2 is FYNNEI. The chain's CDR3 is CASSDLGVLGQYF. CDR3 nucleotides: TGTGCCAGCAGTGATTTGGGGGTACTTGGGCAGTACTTC.

The chain is built from TRBV13 and TRBJ1-1, with TRBD1 as a possible D gene (6 bases). Between the trimmed V and J ends, which lost 1 base and 4 bases, there was a span of 13 bases. Germline assignment: CDR1 PRHDT and CDR2 FYEKMQ (reference sequence). The CDR3 extends over 15 amino acids. CDR3 in DNA: TGTGCCAGCAGCTTAGCCGGGGGCGCGGGCACTGAAGCTTTCTTT. It is translated as CASSLAGGAGTEAFF.

The chain has TRBV18 and TRBJ2-5; a weak D match, TRBD2 (5 bases). V was shortened by 3 bases and J by 5 bases, with 10 bases between the two germline ends. The CDR3 has 13 residues. Germline-derived CDR1 and CDR2 are KGHSH and LQKENI. Here the CDR3 DNA reads TGTGCCAGCTCACCCAATGGGGAGGAGACCCAGTACTTC. It is translated as CASSPNGEETQYF.

The chain employs TRBV3-1 (or the pseudogene TRBV3-2) and TRBJ2-6; 11 bases agree with TRBD2. The CDR3 has 18 residues. V lost 4 bases, J lost 0 bases, and 5 bases stayed unmatched. CDR1 is LGHDT and CDR2 is YNNKEL in the germline V gene (reference sequence). The DNA of the CDR3 is TGTGCCAGCAGCCTCGTACTAGCGGGGGCCTCTGGGGCCAACGTCCTGACTTTC. Translated: CASSLVLAGASGANVLTF.

This chain uses TRBV19 with TRBJ1-3; 7 bases are a match to TRBD1. The CDR3 is made up of 14 amino acids. Unmatched junction bases numbered 7, after V lost 6 bases and J lost 5 bases. Germline CDR1 and CDR2: LNHDA and SQIVND (reference sequence). The CDR3 DNA sequence: TGTGCCAGTAGCCTAGCGGACAGGCGAAACACCATATATTTT. Translation: CASSLADRRNTIYF.

A few counts support this clone. The chain is built from TRBV10-2 and TRBJ2-5; D ambiguous. The CDR3 sequence is 13 residues long. The germline V and J ends were trimmed by 4 bases and 5 bases, with 11 bases remaining between them. Germline lookup yields CDR1 WSHSY and CDR2 SAAADI. The chain's CDR3 is CASSVGSAETQYF. DNA for the CDR3: TGCGCCAGCAGTGTGGGCTCCGCCGAGACCCAGTACTTC.